The source of this T cell receptor (beta chain) is a study of breast tumors, draining lymph nodes, adjacent tissues (dated by TCRdb to 2016 to 2017). Background for the entire study: In breast cancer patients, the study compared the TCR beta repertoires of tumor, adjacent nontumor tissue and axillary lymph nodes. The study aimed to assess the relationships and possible T-cell exchange between tumor, surrounding tissue and draining lymph node repertoires in human breast cancer.

Deletion took 4 bases off V and 2 bases off J, with a span of 6 bases between the germline ends. For CDR1 and CDR2, the germline V gene (reference sequence) lists MNHNY and SVGAGI. The CDR3 has 13 amino acids, counting the end cysteine and phenylalanine. Only CDR3 DNA is held: 39 bases, read in frame from base 1. The run used an Illumina HiSeq 2000. Multiplex PCR amplification was used to build the TCR beta chain libraries. High-throughput sequencing was used to analyze the amplified TCR beta chain products. Using fastp at Q25 and MiXCR, TCRdb reprocessed the public reads and kept productive beta chains. Every entry covers one CDR3 protein and lists the most common genes and DNA from its rows. The table for this sample lists 20,000 to 25,000 distinct CDR3 sequences; more than 50% of them were counted only once. The ten top clones hold about 13% of the sample. To note about this clonotype: What this receptor recognizes is not known. Nothing much larger sits one base from this clone, and base qualities are not available.

The paper's findings and limits, for the study overall: In luminal-like breast cancer, tumor and nontumor tissue repertoires resembled each other significantly more than in basal-like breast cancer. Rather than being directly demonstrated, the conclusion that tumor T cells originate in lymph nodes was presented as consistent with a hypothesis. T-cell repertoire diversity in tumors was found to be lower than in lymph nodes but higher than in nontumor tissue, and preferential V and J gene usage was observed. A scenario in which most tumor T cells derive from the lymph node and then expand within tumor tissue was judged to be consistent with the data.

Recombination joined TRBV6-6 with TRBJ1-3, with no confident D gene call. The source material was breast tumor tissue. This clonotype was obtained from a female donor with breast cancer. Some clones in this sample may be carry-over from other donors' samples. The DNA is as follows: TGTGCCAGCAGTTGGCAGGCTGGAAACACCATATATTTT. Its protein reads: CASSWQAGNTIYF.